This T cell receptor beta chain was recovered during a study of liver allograft versus peripheral blood T cells. Overall study context: Intrahepatic T cell receptor repertoires from transplanted livers were compared against repertoires in recipients' peripheral blood. Whole-study results and caveats: Liver allograft repertoires of T cell receptors reportedly diverged from peripheral blood repertoires.

TCRdb fed the reads into MiXCR, producing one record per CDR3 protein. The table lists thousands of distinct CDR3 sequences, approximately 16% of them singletons. This clonotype was counted a few times. The antigen remains undetermined. CDR3 length equals 15 residues. Germline CDR1 is KGHDR and CDR2 is SFDVKD. Trimming cost V 3 bases and J 7 bases, with 16 bases left between them. This TCR was recovered from a human patient who had a liver transplant. Some T cells may be provided by the graft donor. The chain combines TRBV24-1 with TRBJ2-3; possible D gene TRBD2, 5 bases. In DNA, the CDR3 is TGTGCCACCAGTGATACCCGGACGACCGGGAATACGCAGTATTTT. This encodes CATSDTRTTGNTQYF.